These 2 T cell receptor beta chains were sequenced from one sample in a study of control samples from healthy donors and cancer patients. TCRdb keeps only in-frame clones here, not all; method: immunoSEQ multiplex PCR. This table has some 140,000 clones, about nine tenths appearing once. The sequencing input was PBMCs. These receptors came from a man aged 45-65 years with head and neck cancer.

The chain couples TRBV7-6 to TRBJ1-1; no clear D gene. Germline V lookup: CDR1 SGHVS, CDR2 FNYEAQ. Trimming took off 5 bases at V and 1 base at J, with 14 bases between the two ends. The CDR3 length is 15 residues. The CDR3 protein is CASSPPDGPNTEAFF. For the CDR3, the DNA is TGTGCCAGCAGCCCCCCCGACGGTCCGAACACTGAAGCTTTCTTT. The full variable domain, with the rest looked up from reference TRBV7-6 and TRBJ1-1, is GAGVSQSPRYKVTKRGQDVALRCDPISGHVSLYWYRQALGQGPEFLTYFNYEAQQDKSGLPNDRFSAERPEGSISTLTIQRTEQRDSAMYRCASSPPDGPNTEAFFGQGTRLTVV.

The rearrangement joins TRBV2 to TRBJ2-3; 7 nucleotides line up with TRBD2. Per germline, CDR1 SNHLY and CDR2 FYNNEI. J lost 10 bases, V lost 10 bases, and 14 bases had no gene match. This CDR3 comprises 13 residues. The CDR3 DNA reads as TGTGCCACCCTCCGGGACTACAATTCCCCGCAGTATTTT. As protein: CATLRDYNSPQYF. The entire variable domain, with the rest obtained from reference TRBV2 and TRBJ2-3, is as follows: EPEVTQTPSHQVTQMGQEVILRCVPISNHLYFYWYRQILGQKVEFLVSFYNNEISEKSEIFDDQFSVERPDGSNFTLKIRSTKLEDSAMYFCATLRDYNSPQYFGPGTRLTVL.